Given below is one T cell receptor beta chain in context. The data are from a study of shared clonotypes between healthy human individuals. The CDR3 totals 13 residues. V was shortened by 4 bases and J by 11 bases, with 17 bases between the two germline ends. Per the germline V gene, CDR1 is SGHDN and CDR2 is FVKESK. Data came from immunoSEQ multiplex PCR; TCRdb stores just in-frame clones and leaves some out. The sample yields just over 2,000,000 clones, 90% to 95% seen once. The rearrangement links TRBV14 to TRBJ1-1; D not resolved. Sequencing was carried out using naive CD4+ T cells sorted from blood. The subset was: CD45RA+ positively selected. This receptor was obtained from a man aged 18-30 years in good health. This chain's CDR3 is CASSPKGFFAAFF. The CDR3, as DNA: TGTGCCAGCAGCCCAAAGGGTTTTTTTGCCGCTTTCTTT.